A single sample gave rise to the 6 T cell receptor beta chains below, sequenced in a study of spatial heterogeneity in lung cancer. As to time point: sample taken at primary tumor resection. Frozen PBMC, nontumor lung or tumor provided whole RNA, which was sequenced unsorted. TCRdb used MiXCR to reprocess the 5' RACE reads, holding one entry per CDR3 protein. The profile shows roughly 79,000 distinct CDR3 sequences, 10% to 15% of them singletons. Specimen: PBMCs, collected at surgery. The origin of the receptors is a male donor with early-stage non-small cell lung cancer.

This clonotype was counted a few times. The chain combines TRBV24-1 with TRBJ2-3; the D is unclear. With 3 bases removed from V and 2 bases from J, the gap between germline ends came to 8 bases. This CDR3 has 14 amino acids. The V gene's germline CDR1 is KGHDR and CDR2 SFDVKD. CDR3 sequence reads: CATSDAVLTDTQYF. The CDR3 region has the DNA TGTGCCACCAGTGATGCTGTCCTCACAGATACGCAGTATTTT.

The J gene is TRBJ2-7, the V gene TRBV5-1, with D possibly called TRBD1 or TRBD2 (5 bases each). V dropped 0 bases and J dropped 8 bases, with 9 bases sitting between them. Per the germline V gene, CDR1 is SGHRS and CDR2 is YFSETQ. This CDR3 is 12 amino acids long. CDR3 nucleotides: TGCGCCAGCAGCTTGGAACGGGGACAGCAGTACTTC. Translating it yields CASSLERGQQYF. The complete variable domain, with remaining parts taken from reference TRBV5-1 and TRBJ2-7, reads KAGVTQTPRYLIKTRGQQVTLSCSPISGHRSVSWYQQTPGQGLQFLFEYFSETQRNKGNFPGRFSGRQFSNSRSEMNVSTLELGDSALYLCASSLERGQQYFGPGTRLTVT.

The rearrangement uses TRBV5-1 and TRBJ1-1; 9 nucleotides match TRBD1. The CDR3 totals 14 residues. V lost 4 bases and J lost 3; bases outside the gene matches: 4. Germline-derived CDR1 and CDR2 are SGHRS and YFSETQ. CDR3 nucleotide sequence: TGCGCCAGCAGCATGTGGACAGGGGACACTGAAGCTTTCTTT. Its protein is CASSMWTGDTEAFF.

This clonotype was picked up a small number of times. The chain carries TRBV11-2 and TRBJ1-6; 7 bases align to TRBD1. Germline CDR1 SGHAT, CDR2 FQNNGV. CDR3 size: 15 residues. V shed 5 bases, J shed 8 bases, and the junction held 9 bases outside the gene matches. The CDR3 nucleotides are TGTGCCAGCAGCCTCAGACAGGGCGTGGATTCACCCCTCCACTTT. Protein sequence: CASSLRQGVDSPLHF.

The J gene is TRBJ2-5, the V gene TRBV29-1, with D unresolved. Germline values: CDR1 SQVTM, CDR2 ANQGSEA. V was cut by 0 bases and J by 7 bases, with 12 bases left in between. This CDR3 is 13 amino acids long. Here the CDR3 DNA reads TGCAGCGTTGAAGAGGCGGCTAGTGCGACCCAGTACTTC. It codes for CSVEEAASATQYF.

This chain connects TRBV7-3 to TRBJ2-2; TRBD2 matches 9 bases. The CDR3 runs to 16 residues. The J segment lost 8 bases and the V segment lost 3 bases, leaving 10 bases of the junction unmatched. CDR1 is SGHTA and CDR2 is FQGTGA in the germline V gene. CDR3 nucleotides: TGTGCCAGCAGCTTTGGGGGCGGGAGGGCCTCAGGGGAGCTGTTTTTT. It is translated as CASSFGGGRASGELFF. The variable domain in full, completed from reference TRBV7-3 and TRBJ2-2, reads GAGVSQTPSNKVTEKGKYVELRCDPISGHTALYWYRQSLGQGPEFLIYFQGTGAADDSGLPNDRFFAVRPEGSVSTLKIQRTERGDSAVYLCASSFGGGRASGELFFGEGSRLTVL.